This TCR beta chain was observed in a study of STAT5B mutations in CD4+ large granular lymphocyte leukemia. Study conclusions and caveats: Around 25% of private leukemic clonotypes occurred rarely in other patients' non-leukemic repertoires. Higher CD4+ than CD8+ T-LGLL clonality might reflect small sample size. TRBV06-family usage was enriched in top patient clones (8/27) versus controls (2/35). Without putative leukemic clones, patient CD4-sorted repertoires remained more clonal than healthy CD4+ repertoires.

Comments on this clone: Its antigen is as yet unknown.

The CDR3 spans 16 residues. Germline V gives CDR1 SEHNR, CDR2 FQNEAQ (reference sequence). V was clipped by 5 bases and J by 4 bases; unmatched bases: 10. The repertoire was sequenced with immunoSEQ multiplex PCR; TCRdb's copy has only in-frame clones and lacks some. The top ten hold about 0.38% of the sample, which has about 40,000 clones, approximately 84% seen once. This rearrangement joins TRBV7-9 to TRBJ2-5; TRBD2 matches at 10 bases. Sample: CD4+ T cells from blood buffy coats. This sequence originates from a human donor in good health. DNA of the CDR3: TGTGCCAGCAGCACAGGACTAGCGGACCCTACAGAGACCCAGTACTTC. This encodes CASSTGLADPTETQYF.